The TCR beta chain described here comes from a study of T cells in tuberculosis (dated by TCRdb to the late 2010s). In the study overall: In the study, CD1B tetramers and high-throughput TCR immunosequencing were combined to characterize T cells specific for the mycobacterial lipid antigen glucose monomycolate (GMM). In a South African clinical cohort, IGRA-negative adolescents, IGRA-positive adolescents with latent tuberculosis and adults with active tuberculosis were compared, with nine to eleven people in each group.

TCR libraries were generated with the immunoSEQ multiplex PCR assay, using TCR-beta and/or TCR-alpha/delta assays for each sample. The amplified TCR libraries were sequenced using the Illumina high-throughput platform. The authors processed their data as follows. Clustering and dimensionality reduction were performed using pairwise TCRdist distances among GMM-specific receptors from ex vivo sorted or in vitro expanded T cells. The score assigned to each clinical repertoire was mean NN-distance, meaning the average TCRdist to the nearest 10% of tetramer-positive reference sequences. To compute GEM TCR motif frequency, the fraction of unique TCRs matching known GEM sequences by V/J usage and CDR3 length was calculated. Linear discriminant analysis with leave-one-out cross-validation, implemented in scikit-learn, was used to classify active tuberculosis. Sourced from immuneACCESS, this table was stored by TCRdb with only in-frame sequences that have V and J called. A share of the clones is absent; for the studies checked, an unresolved V gene accounts for under half, and the remainder has no known explanation. That table gives V, J and clone size, and the DNA gave D and trimming. The sample includes nearly 35,000 clones, with about 89% observed a single time. Roughly 2% of the sample rests with the top ten.

The full study reports these points: Clinical samples were selected based on which cryopreserved specimens were available, and the active tuberculosis cases were adults whereas the controls were adolescents. Compared with IGRA-negative controls, TCR-alpha repertoires from active tuberculosis had smaller mean NN-distances to GMM-specific TCRs, which suggests that these TCRs underwent clonal expansion. Shorter CDR3-alpha lengths in active tuberculosis patients partly drove the smaller NN-distances, and the TCR-beta difference was not statistically significant. With the diverse GMM-specific repertoire as input, a classifier achieved around 90% accuracy (AUROC about 0.93), whereas GEM motif frequencies as input gave approximately 74% accuracy.

At study entry, adolescents were screened for latent tuberculosis infection using a tuberculin skin test and the QuantiFERON-TB GOLD In-Tube IGRA. Immunosequencing of unsorted cryopreserved PBMC covered, on average, around 97,000 T cells per clinical donor. Eleven high schools in the Worcester region of the Western Cape, South Africa, served as enrollment sites for adolescents aged 12 to 18 years. Ten M. tuberculosis-infected and roughly ten uninfected adolescents were selected with matching for age and sex. Adolescent PBMC were isolated from freshly drawn heparinized blood by density centrifugation and cryopreserved. Spanning cysteine to phenylalanine, the CDR3 consists of 14 amino acids. The sequence is cut down to CDR3 DNA, 42 bases in frame from base 1. V is pared back by 0 bases and J by 3 bases, with 9 bases lying between the germline termini. For CDR1 and CDR2, the germline V gene lists SGHTA and FQGNSA.

Comment on this clone: The antigen it binds to is not known. The input lacks base qualities; no much larger clone sits a single base away.

The V and J segments used are TRBV7-2 and TRBJ2-7; TRBD2 is a weak D gene call, 6 bases matching. The source of this sequence is a donor aged 5-35 years with latent tuberculosis or without tuberculosis infection. The sample comprised PBMCs. The sequenced DNA: TGTGCCAGCAGCTTAGCTGGGGGAGGCTACGAGCAGTACTTC. Its protein product is CASSLAGGGYEQYF.